This T cell receptor beta chain was recovered during a study of T cells in localized non-small cell lung cancer. Findings and caveats of the study: Adjacent lung held a median approximately 57 of the top 100 tumor clones. Sequencing, confined to only one tumor region, leaves heterogeneity possible.

Comment on this clone: Its matching antigen is unknown.

Data came from immunoSEQ multiplex PCR; TCRdb stores just in-frame clones and leaves some out. This sample has 3,000 to 4,000 clones, with 25% to 35% found just once. Germline V gene lookup returns CDR1 GTSNPN and CDR2 SVGIG (reference sequence). V lost 2 bases, J lost 15 bases, and 20 bases lay in between. The CDR3 sequence is 13 residues long. The starting material was lung tumor tissue, obtained before any cancer treatment. This chain joins TRBV30 and TRBJ1-5; no clear D gene. The TCR originated in an older female donor with stage I lung adenocarcinoma. The CDR3 DNA reads as TGTGCCTGGAGTCCCCCCGGGGTGGGGTTGGCGCATTTT. Translated: CAWSPPGVGLAHF.